The clone carrying this T cell receptor beta chain was recorded only once. What it recognizes is unknown. The sample is drawn from a study of vaccination effects on CD4 cells after COVID-19. Study overall: Post-vaccine draws lagged the second dose by a median of 72 days.

Sequencing was preceded by expansion of antigen-specific CD4+ T cells with viral peptide pools in the ViraFEST assay. Between days 9 and 11 of culture, CD4+ T cells were separated out. It was two doses of either the BNT162b2 or mRNA-1273 vaccine that participants received. Vaccine recipients had no previous SARS-CoV-2 infection; their nucleocapsid antibodies were negative. General study points: Of the vaccine-induced clones from healthy vaccinees, merely 1 of 255 recognized common cold coronaviruses as well.

Sequenced by immunoSEQ multiplex PCR; TCRdb stores in-frame clones only, minus some. The sample records about 16,000 clones, approximately 70% being singletons. The length of the CDR3 is 15 residues. V lost 3 bases and J 4 bases, leaving 15 bases between the germline ends. Germline CDR1 is SEHNR and CDR2 is FQNEAQ (reference sequence). The sequence derives from a human donor who received a COVID-19 vaccine. The sequencing here drew on CD4+ T cells from PBMCs cultured with SARS-CoV-2 spike peptides, taken after COVID-19 vaccination. The gene calls are TRBV7-9 and TRBJ1-2; D is possibly TRBD1 (5 bases). The CDR3, as DNA: TGTGCCAGCAGCTTGCAAGGGGAAGCTCCCTATGGCTACACCTTC. Its translation: CASSLQGEAPYGYTF.